Shown below are 7 T cell receptor beta chains from a single sample sequenced in a study of CD8+CD57+ T cells in acquired aplastic anemia. Investigators profiled TCR beta VDJ and CDR3 from genomic DNA template. TCRdb re-analysed the reads in MiXCR, keeping a single row per CDR3 protein. The sample yields roughly 420,000 distinct CDR3 sequences, just under 70% seen once. Input material: sorted CD4+, CD8+, or CD8+CD57+ T cells (not recorded which) from PBMCs. These receptors all stem from a human donor in good health, serving as a control.

The chain joins TRBV7-2 to TRBJ2-7; D is possibly TRBD2 (5 bases). The germline V gene has CDR1 SGHTA and CDR2 FQGNSA. Trimming took 5 bases from V and 5 from J, leaving 13 bases between them. The CDR3 has 13 amino acids. For the CDR3, the DNA is TGTGCCAGCAGCCGACGGGGAGTAAACGAGCAGTACTTC. Protein sequence: CASSRRGVNEQYF. Filled out from reference TRBV7-2 and TRBJ2-7, the complete variable domain reads GAGVSQSPSNKVTEKGKDVELRCDPISGHTALYWYRQSLGQGLEFLIYFQGNSAPDKSGLPSDRFSAERTGGSVSTLTIQRTQQEDSAVYLCASSRRGVNEQYFGPGTRLTVT.

Only one count was recorded for this clonotype. The chain is built from TRBV9 and TRBJ2-2; D is possibly TRBD1 (6 bases). The CDR3 length is 16 residues. Trimming shortened V by 0 bases and J by 12 bases, and 21 bases separated the two germline ends. The germline CDR1 and CDR2 sequences are SGDLS and YYNGEE. The CDR3 DNA is TGTGCCAGCAGCGTAGCAGGGGATGGGGCCGGCCCGAAGCTGTTTTTT. Translated, it gives CASSVAGDGAGPKLFF.

The chain uses TRBV9 and TRBJ1-6; D might be TRBD1 (6 bases). V lost 3 bases to trimming and J lost 10 bases, with 17 bases between them. Germline V lookup: CDR1 SGDLS, CDR2 YYNGEE. This CDR3 is built from 15 residues. CDR3 region: CASSASGHSSSPLHF. The DNA of the CDR3 is TGTGCCAGCAGCGCCTCGGGACACTCGTCCTCACCCCTCCACTTT.

Turning to this clonotype: The conserved phenylalanine or tryptophan is not found at the CDR3 terminus, so this likely reflects a read error. The DNA is omitted, as the CDR3 cannot be located on it reliably, and the CDR3 follows TCRdb's listing. V usage is TRBV19 and J usage is TRBJ1-1. Per germline, CDR1 LNHDA and CDR2 SQIVND (reference sequence). The CDR3 is made up of 13 amino acids, end residues included. The CDR3: CASSNRPYSEALY.

The chain couples TRBV7-2 to TRBJ1-1; TRBD1 might be the D (5 bases). Trimming took 3 bases from V and 14 from J, leaving 25 bases between them. Per germline, CDR1 SGHTA and CDR2 FQGNSA. The length of the CDR3 is 15 residues. CDR3 amino acids: CASSLSGDREVVAFF. As DNA, the CDR3 is TGTGCCAGCAGCTTGAGCGGGGACCGGGAGGTCGTAGCGTTCTTT. Full variable domain (remainder filled in from reference TRBV7-2 and TRBJ1-1): GAGVSQSPSNKVTEKGKDVELRCDPISGHTALYWYRQSLGQGLEFLIYFQGNSAPDKSGLPSDRFSAERTGGSVSTLTIQRTQQEDSAVYLCASSLSGDREVVAFFGQGTRLTVV.

Comment on this clonotype: An end of the junction does not agree with germline; a read error may underlie this. This chain uses TRBV9 with TRBJ2-2; tentatively, D is TRBD2 (6 bases). The CDR3 has 15 amino acids. Germline CDR1 reads SGDLS; CDR2 reads YYNGEE. The CDR3 DNA reads TGCGCCAGCAGCCAGACCGCGGGGAAAACCGGGGAGTTGTTTTTT. Protein: CASSQTAGKTGELFF.

Worth noting for this clonotype: A much larger clone sits a single nucleotide away, making a read error possible. CDR3: CASGTTSAQEIQYF. In nucleotides, the CDR3 is TGTGCTAGTGGTACTACTAGCGCACAAGAGATCCAGTACTTC. V is TRBV12-5 and J is TRBJ2-5; 7 nucleotides line up with TRBD2. This CDR3 spans 14 amino acids. Germline loops: CDR1 LGHNT, CDR2 FRNRAP.